The clone carrying this T cell receptor beta chain was observed a few times. Across under 25 US areas, participants ranged in age from about 18 to 100 years. Categorization into cohorts depended on clinical history that participants reported. The sample originates from a study of blood T cell repertoires in COVID-19. On the study more broadly: The United States, Italy and Spain provided the acute and convalescent COVID-19 samples.

V shed 8 bases and J 6 bases; nucleotides not matched to a gene: 18. Germline CDR1 reads SQVTM; CDR2 reads ANQGSEA. The CDR3 extends over 15 amino acids. This table comes from immunoSEQ multiplex PCR, and its TCRdb copy is limited to in-frame clones, with some not included. The table lists some 180,000 clones, approximately 89% of them singletons. Sample: PBMCs or T cells enriched from blood (not recorded which). The J gene is TRBJ2-7, the V gene TRBV29-1; 8 nucleotides match TRBD2. The receptor was isolated from a man aged 35 to 55 who had recovered from COVID-19. CDR3 sequence (DNA): TGCAGCTTCTCCTCCCCCGCGGGGGGAGTTGGCGAGCAGTACTTC. It specifies CSFSSPAGGVGEQYF.